The 27 T cell receptor beta chains below all came from one sample that was sequenced in a study of control samples from healthy donors and cancer patients. The method was immunoSEQ multiplex PCR; TCRdb's version includes in-frame clones alone and lacks a portion of them. The data show 90,000 to 120,000 clones, 82% seen once. Material for sequencing was blood. All receptors derive from a young man in good health.

This chain joins TRBV14 and TRBJ1-1; 9 positions agree with TRBD1. CDR3 length equals 14 residues. Germline CDR1 and CDR2: SGHDN and FVKESK. Trimming took 3 bases from V and 5 from J; bases not matched to a gene: 4. CDR3 bases: TGTGCCAGCAGCCAGACAGGGGGATGGACTGAAGCTTTCTTT. Its protein is CASSQTGGWTEAFF.

V is TRBV20-1 and J is TRBJ1-1; TRBD1 might be the D (6 bases). The CDR3 length is 13 residues. Germline V CDR1 and CDR2: DFQATT, SNEGSKA (reference sequence). V shed 3 bases and J shed 4 bases, with 12 bases lying between them. The CDR3 bases are TGCAGTGCTAGTCGGGGGCGAGGCACTGAAGCTTTCTTT. Its translation: CSASRGRGTEAFF.

The chain employs TRBV7-2 and TRBJ2-1, with TRBD1 as a possible D gene (5 bases). V was cut by 5 bases and J by 6 bases, with 26 bases left in between. This CDR3 has 18 amino acids. The V gene's germline CDR1 is SGHTA and CDR2 FQGNSA. This CDR3 is CASSLVTVERTNLNEQFF. In DNA form, the CDR3 reads TGTGCCAGCAGCCTAGTCACAGTTGAACGGACAAACCTCAATGAGCAGTTCTTC. Full variable domain (remainder filled in from reference TRBV7-2 and TRBJ2-1): GAGVSQSPSNKVTEKGKDVELRCDPISGHTALYWYRQSLGQGLEFLIYFQGNSAPDKSGLPSDRFSAERTGGSVSTLTIQRTQQEDSAVYLCASSLVTVERTNLNEQFFGPGTRLTVL.

This clone was counted a single time. In nucleotides, the CDR3 is TGCGCCAGCAGCCAAGTGTGGGGCGCCCCCTCGAACACCGGGGAGCTGTTTTTT. Translated: CASSQVWGAPSNTGELFF. The J gene is TRBJ2-2, the V gene TRBV4-3, with D perhaps TRBD1 (5 bases). V lost 1 base, J lost 0 bases, and 15 bases lay in between. Per germline, CDR1 LGHNA and CDR2 YSLEER. This CDR3 is 18 amino acids long.

There are a few counts of this clone. The chain uses TRBV7-9 and TRBJ1-1; no definite D call. The CDR3 runs 13 residues. Trimming took off 1 base at V and 6 bases at J, with 9 bases between the two ends. Germline CDR1 and CDR2: SEHNR and FQNEAQ (reference sequence). The CDR3 loop reads CASSLDSRAEAFF. The CDR3 DNA is TGTGCCAGCAGCTTAGATTCCCGAGCTGAAGCTTTCTTT. The whole variable domain, filled in from reference TRBV7-9 and TRBJ1-1, reads DTGVSQNPRHKITKRGQNVTFRCDPISEHNRLYWYRQTLGQGPEFLTYFQNEAQLEKSRLLSDRFSAERPKGSFSTLEIQRTEQGDSAMYLCASSLDSRAEAFFGQGTRLTVV.

The chain links TRBV7-2 to TRBJ2-3; no definite D call. CDR1 is SGHTA, CDR2 FQGNSA, per germline. This CDR3 spans 15 amino acids. The V and J ends lost 5 bases and 4 bases respectively, with 16 bases between them. This CDR3 is CASSPTDPLPDTQYF. CDR3 coding DNA: TGTGCCAGCAGCCCAACCGACCCCCTGCCAGATACGCAGTATTTT.

This rearrangement joins TRBV5-1 to TRBJ1-4; 7 bases fit TRBD1. CDR1 and CDR2 (germline): SGHRS, YFSETQ. V lost 4 bases to trimming and J lost 4 bases; unmatched junction nucleotides: 13. The CDR3 contains 17 residues. In nucleotides, the CDR3 is TGCGCCAGCAGCCTGGATCCGACAGGGAAGGGTAATGAAAAACTGTTTTTT. This translates into CASSLDPTGKGNEKLFF.

The chain joins TRBV6-2 or TRBV6-3 to TRBJ1-5; unclear D gene. V lost 7 bases to trimming and J lost 6 bases, with 16 bases between them. The CDR3 runs 14 residues. Germline V gene sequence: CDR1 MNHEY, CDR2 SVGEGT. CDR3 sequence reads: CASTPMGYGQPQHF. The CDR3 DNA is TGTGCCAGCACCCCAATGGGATACGGTCAGCCCCAGCATTTT.

The genes are TRBV7-2 and TRBJ1-1; D is ambiguous. The germline V and J ends were trimmed by 5 bases and 1 base, with 11 bases remaining between them. The CDR3 totals 14 residues. The germline gives CDR1 SGHTA, CDR2 FQGNSA. As DNA, the CDR3 is TGTGCCAGCAGCGGGAGGACGAGGAACACTGAAGCTTTCTTT. Amino acid sequence: CASSGRTRNTEAFF.

This rearrangement joins TRBV6-1 to TRBJ2-3, with 15 bases matching TRBD2. Trimming at V came to 3 bases and at J to 2 bases, leaving 12 bases not matched to a gene. There are 20 residues in the CDR3. The V gene's germline CDR1 is MNHNS and CDR2 SASEGT. The CDR3 bases are TGTGCCAGCAGTGAGACCGGGACTAGCGGGGGGTACATTCTCACAGATACGCAGTATTTT. Translated, it gives CASSETGTSGGYILTDTQYF.

The genes are TRBV12-3 or TRBV12-4 and TRBJ1-2; 7 bases align to TRBD1. The CDR3 is 12 residues long. The V gene end was trimmed by 1 base and the J gene end by 10 bases; junction bases not matched to a gene: 3. The CDR3 nucleotides are TGTGCCAGCAGTTTAGGACAGGGATTCTACACCTTC. Protein sequence: CASSLGQGFYTF.

V usage is TRBV4-3 and J usage is TRBJ2-3; 9 bases line up with TRBD2. Trimming removed 1 base from V and 6 bases from J; junction bases left unmatched: 11. The CDR3 runs 17 residues. Per the germline V gene, CDR1 is LGHNA and CDR2 is YSLEER. CDR3 nucleotides: TGCGCCAGCAGCCAAGCGGCTACGCGGGGGGGCCCCGATACGCAGTATTTT. Protein product: CASSQAATRGGPDTQYF.

The CDR3 nucleotides are TGTGCCAGCAGCCCCCAGACAGGGGGGAGTTATGGCTACACCTTC. Translation gives CASSPQTGGSYGYTF. This sequence joins TRBV7-9 and TRBJ1-2; 9 nucleotides line up with TRBD1. This CDR3 has 15 amino acids. Germline V gives CDR1 SEHNR, CDR2 FQNEAQ (reference sequence). The V gene end was trimmed by 5 bases and the J gene end by 5 bases; junction bases not matched to a gene: 9.

J is TRBJ2-1 and V is TRBV5-1, with 8 bases aligning to TRBD1. The CDR3 loop spans 15 amino acids. V gave up 4 bases and J gave up 2 bases; unmatched junction bases: 5. Germline values: CDR1 SGHRS, CDR2 YFSETQ. The CDR3 coding sequence is TGCGCCAGCAGCCCTGGACAGGGAACCTACAATGAGCAGTTCTTC. This encodes CASSPGQGTYNEQFF.

The V gene is TRBV28, the J gene TRBJ2-5; TRBD1 matches at 9 bases. With V trimmed by 8 bases and J by 11 bases, 12 bases remained unmatched. This CDR3 contains 13 residues. Germline CDR1 reads MDHEN; CDR2 reads SYDVKM. As DNA, the CDR3 is TGTGCCAGCCGGACAGGGGAGAGAGCGGTGCAGTACTTC. Protein: CASRTGERAVQYF.

This chain joins TRBV15 and TRBJ1-4; TRBD1 is a possible D gene (5 bases). CDR3 size: 15 residues. Trimming pared 4 bases from V and 4 bases from J, leaving 13 bases between. Germline V gene data show CDR1 as LNHNV and CDR2 as YYDKDF (reference sequence). The CDR3 DNA reads TGTGCCACCAGCAATTGGGACTTGAATAATGAAAAACTGTTTTTT. Translation: CATSNWDLNNEKLFF.

The V gene is TRBV5-1, the J gene TRBJ2-1; 7 nucleotides align to TRBD1. The CDR3 contains 17 residues. CDR1 and CDR2 (germline): SGHRS, YFSETQ. V trimming: 3 bases; J trimming: 6 bases; junction bases outside the gene matches: 15. CDR3: CASSSTGSGGTSNEQFF. DNA for the CDR3: TGCGCCAGCAGCTCCACGGGATCAGGGGGAACGTCCAATGAGCAGTTCTTC.

CDR3 region: CASSQGTGYSQPQHF. The CDR3 DNA sequence: TGTGCCAGCAGCCAAGGGACAGGGTACTCTCAGCCCCAGCATTTT. The chain has TRBV3-1 (or the pseudogene TRBV3-2) and TRBJ1-5; 8 bases line up with TRBD1. The V gene's germline CDR1 is LGHDT and CDR2 YNNKEL (reference sequence). The junction had 5 bases not matched to a gene; V was cut back by 1 base and J by 6 bases. The CDR3 has 15 amino acids.

The table lists this clone with a count of one. The rearrangement joins TRBV4-2 to TRBJ2-7, with a tentative D call TRBD2 (7 bases). From germline, CDR1 is LGHNA and CDR2 YNFKEQ. With 0 bases removed from V and 5 bases from J, the gap between germline ends came to 17 bases. The CDR3 has 16 amino acids. The CDR3 DNA follows: TGTGCCAGCAGCCAAGATAGTGGGGGGGCCGACGACGAGCAGTACTTC. Translation gives CASSQDSGGADDEQYF.

This chain joins TRBV15 and TRBJ2-5; D not certain. CDR1 is LNHNV, CDR2 YYDKDF, per germline (reference sequence). Between the trimmed V and J ends, which lost 3 bases and 3 bases, there was a span of 5 bases. This CDR3 contains 12 residues. CDR3 nucleotide sequence: TGTGCCACCAGCAGCCTAGAAGAGACCCAGTACTTC. It encodes CATSSLEETQYF.

This chain joins TRBV6-5 and TRBJ1-3; D unresolved. V lost 6 bases to trimming and J lost 7 bases, with 4 bases between them. Germline CDR1 and CDR2: MNHEY and SVGAGI. The CDR3 is 10 amino acids. The CDR3 region has the DNA TGTGCCAGCAGAGGGAACACCATATATTTT. The encoded protein is CASRGNTIYF.

This chain links TRBV21-1 with TRBJ2-7; the D call in the table, TRBD1, was not verified against the DNA. TRBV21-1 is designated a pseudogene. There are 16 residues in the CDR3. This CDR3 reads CASSKEPGQGAHEQYF. The CDR3, as DNA: TGTGCCAGCAGCAAAGAGCCGGGACAGGGGGCCCACGAGCAGTACTTC.

CDR3 DNA: TGTGCCAGTAGTATCACAGGGGTGGACGGGGAGCTGTTTTTT. It is translated as CASSITGVDGELFF. The chain carries TRBV19 and TRBJ2-2; 7 bases align to TRBD1. The length of the CDR3 is 14 residues. V gave up 3 bases and J gave up 7 bases; unmatched junction bases: 5. Germline V CDR1 and CDR2: LNHDA, SQIVND (reference sequence).

CDR3 residues: CASSFGGRSTEQFF. CDR3 bases: TGTGCCAGCAGCTTTGGCGGGAGGTCCACTGAGCAGTTCTTC. The chain recombines TRBV7-2 with TRBJ2-1; 8 nucleotides align to TRBD2. Germline CDR1 and CDR2: SGHTA and FQGNSA. V was pared by 3 bases and J by 9 bases, with 7 bases of the junction left unmatched. The CDR3 contains 14 residues. Variable domain in full (rest from reference TRBV7-2 and TRBJ2-1): GAGVSQSPSNKVTEKGKDVELRCDPISGHTALYWYRQSLGQGLEFLIYFQGNSAPDKSGLPSDRFSAERTGGSVSTLTIQRTQQEDSAVYLCASSFGGRSTEQFFGPGTRLTVL.

The chain uses TRBV10-1 and TRBJ1-1, with 7 nucleotides matching TRBD1. The CDR3 is made up of 15 amino acids. Germline assignment: CDR1 WNHNN and CDR2 SYGVQD (reference sequence). With 0 bases clipped from V and 6 bases from J, the junction kept 7 bases outside the gene matches. The CDR3 bases are TGCGCCAGCAGTGAGTCTGGCAGGGGGTTGGCTGAAGCTTTCTTT. Residues: CASSESGRGLAEAFF.

The chain recombines TRBV5-1 with TRBJ1-2; TRBD1 matches 11 bases. J lost 4 bases, V lost 0 bases, and 5 bases had no gene match. The germline V gene has CDR1 SGHRS and CDR2 YFSETQ. This CDR3 contains 16 residues. This chain's CDR3 is CASSLDGQGASYGYTF. CDR3 sequence (DNA): TGCGCCAGCAGCTTGGACGGACAGGGGGCTTCCTATGGCTACACCTTC.

The V call is TRBV6-1, the J call TRBJ1-2; perhaps TRBD1 as D (6 bases). Trimming stripped 0 bases from V and 12 bases from J, with 17 bases between. Germline V CDR1 and CDR2: MNHNS, SASEGT. The CDR3 totals 14 residues. CDR3 DNA: TGTGCCAGCAGTGAAGCCCCCTGGGGGGGCGCGGACACCTTC. Its translation is CASSEAPWGGADTF.